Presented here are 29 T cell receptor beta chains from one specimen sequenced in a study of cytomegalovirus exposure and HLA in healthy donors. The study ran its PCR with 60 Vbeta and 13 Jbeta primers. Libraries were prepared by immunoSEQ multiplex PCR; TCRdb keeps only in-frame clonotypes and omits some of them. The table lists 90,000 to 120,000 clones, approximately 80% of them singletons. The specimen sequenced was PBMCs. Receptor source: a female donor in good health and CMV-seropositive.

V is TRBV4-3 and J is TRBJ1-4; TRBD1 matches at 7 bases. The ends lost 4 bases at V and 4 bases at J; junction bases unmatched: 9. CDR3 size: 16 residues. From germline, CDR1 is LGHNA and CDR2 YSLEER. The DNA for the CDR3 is TGCGCCAGCAGCCCCTTAGGGGACAGCAATAATGAAAAACTGTTTTTT. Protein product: CASSPLGDSNNEKLFF.

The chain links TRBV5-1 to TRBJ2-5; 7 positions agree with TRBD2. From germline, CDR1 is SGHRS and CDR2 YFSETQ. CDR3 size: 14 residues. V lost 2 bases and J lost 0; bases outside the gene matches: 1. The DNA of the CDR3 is TGCGCCAGCAGCTTACTAGCGTACCAAGAGACCCAGTACTTC. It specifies CASSLLAYQETQYF.

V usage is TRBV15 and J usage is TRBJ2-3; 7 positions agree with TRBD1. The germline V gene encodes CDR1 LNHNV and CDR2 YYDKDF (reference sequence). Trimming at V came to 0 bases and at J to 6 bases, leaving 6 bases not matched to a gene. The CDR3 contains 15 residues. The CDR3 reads CATSRDPPGQDTQYF. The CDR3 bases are TGTGCCACCAGCAGAGATCCGCCGGGACAGGATACGCAGTATTTT.

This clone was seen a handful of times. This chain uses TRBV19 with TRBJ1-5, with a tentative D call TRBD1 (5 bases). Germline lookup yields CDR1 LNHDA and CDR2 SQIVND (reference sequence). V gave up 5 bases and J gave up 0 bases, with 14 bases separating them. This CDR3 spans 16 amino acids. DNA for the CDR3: TGTGCCAGTAGTTCACAAGGGGATGGTAGCAATCAGCCCCAGCATTTT. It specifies CASSSQGDGSNQPQHF.

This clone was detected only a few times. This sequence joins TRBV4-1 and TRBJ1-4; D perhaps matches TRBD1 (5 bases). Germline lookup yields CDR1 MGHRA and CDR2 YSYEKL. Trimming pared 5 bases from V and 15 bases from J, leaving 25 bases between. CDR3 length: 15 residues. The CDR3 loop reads CASSSYTGLHLFMFF. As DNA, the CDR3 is TGCGCCAGCAGCTCTTATACGGGACTACATTTATTTATGTTTTTT.

The DNA of the CDR3 is TGTGCCAGCAGCCCCGGGTGGAACACCATATATTTT. This gives the protein CASSPGWNTIYF. The chain links TRBV7-2 to TRBJ1-3; D is undetermined. Looked up from germline, CDR1 is SGHTA and CDR2 is FQGNSA. This CDR3 comprises 12 residues. The V gene lost 5 bases and the J gene lost 7 bases, with 9 bases spanning the gap.

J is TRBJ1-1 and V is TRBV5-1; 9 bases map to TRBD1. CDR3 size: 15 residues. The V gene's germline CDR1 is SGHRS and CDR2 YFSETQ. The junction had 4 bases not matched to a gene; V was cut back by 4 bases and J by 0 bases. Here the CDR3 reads CASSEGQGLNTEAFF. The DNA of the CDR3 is TGCGCCAGCAGCGAGGGACAGGGCTTGAACACTGAAGCTTTCTTT.

The CDR3 sequence is CASSDQSGLFF. The DNA of the CDR3 is TGTGCCAGCTCCGACCAATCGGGACTGTTTTTT. The V call is TRBV18, the J call TRBJ1-4; D unresolved. The CDR3 is 11 residues long. The germline V gene encodes CDR1 KGHSH and CDR2 LQKENI. Trimming removed 6 bases from V and 13 bases from J, with 12 bases in between.

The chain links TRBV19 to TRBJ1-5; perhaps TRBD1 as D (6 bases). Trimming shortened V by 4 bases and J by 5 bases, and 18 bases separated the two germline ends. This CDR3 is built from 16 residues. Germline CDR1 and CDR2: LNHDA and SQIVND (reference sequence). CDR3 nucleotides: TGTGCCAGTAGTACCCTCCGACAGGTCCGACATCAGCCCCAGCATTTT. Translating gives CASSTLRQVRHQPQHF.

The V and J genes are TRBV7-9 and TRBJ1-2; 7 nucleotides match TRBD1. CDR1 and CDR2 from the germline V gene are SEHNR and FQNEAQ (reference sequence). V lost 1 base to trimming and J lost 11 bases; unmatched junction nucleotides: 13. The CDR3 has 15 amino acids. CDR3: CASSLGGTGAERYTF. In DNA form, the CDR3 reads TGTGCCAGCAGCTTAGGGGGTACAGGGGCGGAGCGGTACACCTTC.

CDR3 bases: TGCAGCGTTGAAGACCGGAACAGGGGGCAGCACGAGCAGTACTTC. As protein: CSVEDRNRGQHEQYF. The chain employs TRBV29-1 and TRBJ2-7; 9 bases fit TRBD1. The V gene's germline CDR1 is SQVTM and CDR2 ANQGSEA. V shed 0 bases, J shed 5 bases, and the junction held 8 bases outside the gene matches. CDR3 length equals 15 residues.

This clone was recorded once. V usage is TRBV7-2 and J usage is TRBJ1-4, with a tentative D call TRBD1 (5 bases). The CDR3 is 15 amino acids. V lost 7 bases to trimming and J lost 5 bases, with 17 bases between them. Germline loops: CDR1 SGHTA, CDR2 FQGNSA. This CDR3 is CASTQRGGPNEKLFF. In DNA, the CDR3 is TGTGCCAGCACCCAAAGGGGAGGCCCGAATGAAAAACTGTTTTTT.

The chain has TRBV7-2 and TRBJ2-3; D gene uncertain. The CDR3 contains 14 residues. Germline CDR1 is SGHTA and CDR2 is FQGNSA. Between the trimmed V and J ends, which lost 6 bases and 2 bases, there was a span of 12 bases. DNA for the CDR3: TGTGCCAGCAGGTTAAGGCAGGCCACAGATACGCAGTATTTT. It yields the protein CASRLRQATDTQYF.

The CDR3 reads CASRVPSEQYF. The CDR3 DNA reads TGTGCCAGCAGGGTTCCGAGTGAGCAGTACTTC. This chain joins TRBV2 and TRBJ2-7; D gene ambiguous. The CDR3 has 11 amino acids. The germline V gene has CDR1 SNHLY and CDR2 FYNNEI. V gave up 6 bases and J gave up 7 bases, with 10 bases separating them.

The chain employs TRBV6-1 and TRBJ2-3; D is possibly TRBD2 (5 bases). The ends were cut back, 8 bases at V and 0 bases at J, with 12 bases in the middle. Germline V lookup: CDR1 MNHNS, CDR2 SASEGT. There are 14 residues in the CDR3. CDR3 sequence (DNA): TGTGCCAGCTCCCCGAGGGCCAGCACAGATACGCAGTATTTT. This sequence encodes CASSPRASTDTQYF.

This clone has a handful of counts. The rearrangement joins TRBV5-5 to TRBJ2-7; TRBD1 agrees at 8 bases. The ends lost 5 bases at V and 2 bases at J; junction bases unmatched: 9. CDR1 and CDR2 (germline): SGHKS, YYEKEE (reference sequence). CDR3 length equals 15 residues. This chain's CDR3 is CASRLVATGAYEQYF. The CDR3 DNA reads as TGTGCCAGCAGACTCGTGGCGACAGGGGCCTACGAGCAGTACTTC. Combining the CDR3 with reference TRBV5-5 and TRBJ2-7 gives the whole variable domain DAGVTQSPTHLIKTRGQQVTLRCSPISGHKSVSWYQQVLGQGPQFIFQYYEKEERGRGNFPDRFSARQFPNYSSELNVNALLLGDSALYLCASRLVATGAYEQYFGPGTRLTVT.

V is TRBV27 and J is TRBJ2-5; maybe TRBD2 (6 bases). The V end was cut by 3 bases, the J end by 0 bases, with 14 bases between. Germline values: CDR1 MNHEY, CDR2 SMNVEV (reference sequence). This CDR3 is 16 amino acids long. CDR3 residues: CASSFLAAGHQETQYF. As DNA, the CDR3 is TGTGCCAGCAGTTTTCTGGCAGCGGGCCACCAAGAGACCCAGTACTTC.

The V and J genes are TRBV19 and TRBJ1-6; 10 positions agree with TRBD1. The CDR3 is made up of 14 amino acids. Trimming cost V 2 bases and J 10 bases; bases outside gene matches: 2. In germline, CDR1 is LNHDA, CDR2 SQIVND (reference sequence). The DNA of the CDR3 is TGTGCCAGTAGTATAAGGACAGGGGGATCACCCCTCCACTTT. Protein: CASSIRTGGSPLHF.

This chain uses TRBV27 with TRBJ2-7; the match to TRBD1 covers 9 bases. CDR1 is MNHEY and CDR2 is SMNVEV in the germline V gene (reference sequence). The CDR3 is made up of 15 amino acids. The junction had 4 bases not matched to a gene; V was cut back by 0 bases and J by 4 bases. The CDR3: CASSLSGQGWYEQYF. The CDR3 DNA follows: TGTGCCAGCAGTTTATCGGGACAGGGATGGTACGAGCAGTACTTC.

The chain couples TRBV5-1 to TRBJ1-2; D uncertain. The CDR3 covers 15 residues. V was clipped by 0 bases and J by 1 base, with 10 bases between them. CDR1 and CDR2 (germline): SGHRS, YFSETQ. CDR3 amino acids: CASSLGSGGNYGYTF. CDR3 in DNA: TGCGCCAGCAGCTTGGGGTCCGGCGGTAACTATGGCTACACCTTC.

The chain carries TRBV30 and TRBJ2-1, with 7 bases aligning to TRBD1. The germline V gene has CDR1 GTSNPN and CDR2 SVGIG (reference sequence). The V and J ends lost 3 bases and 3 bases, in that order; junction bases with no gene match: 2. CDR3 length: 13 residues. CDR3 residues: CAWRRDSYNEQFF. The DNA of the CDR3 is TGTGCCTGGAGGAGGGACAGCTACAATGAGCAGTTCTTC.

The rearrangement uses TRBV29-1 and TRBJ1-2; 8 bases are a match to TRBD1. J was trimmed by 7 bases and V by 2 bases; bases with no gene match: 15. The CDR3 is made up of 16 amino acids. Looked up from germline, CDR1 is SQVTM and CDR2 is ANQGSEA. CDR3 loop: CSVEPRVSGGSSGYTF. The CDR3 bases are TGCAGCGTTGAACCCCGGGTGTCAGGGGGCTCCTCTGGCTACACCTTC. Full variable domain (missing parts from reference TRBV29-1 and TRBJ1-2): SAVISQKPSRDICQRGTSLTIQCQVDSQVTMMFWYRQQPGQSLTLIATANQGSEATYESGFVIDKFPISRPNLTFSTLTVSNMSPEDSSIYLCSVEPRVSGGSSGYTFGSGTRLTVV.

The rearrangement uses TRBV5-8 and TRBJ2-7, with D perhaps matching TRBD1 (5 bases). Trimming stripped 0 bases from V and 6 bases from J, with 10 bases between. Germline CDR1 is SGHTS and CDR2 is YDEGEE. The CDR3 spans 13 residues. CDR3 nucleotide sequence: TGTGCCAGCAGCTTGGCCGCAGGGTTCGAGCAGTACTTC. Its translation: CASSLAAGFEQYF.

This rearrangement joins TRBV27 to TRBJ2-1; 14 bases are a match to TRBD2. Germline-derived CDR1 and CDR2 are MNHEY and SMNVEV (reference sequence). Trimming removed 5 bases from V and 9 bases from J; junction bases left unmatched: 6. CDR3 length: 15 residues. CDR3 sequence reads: CASSRGTSGSGEQFF. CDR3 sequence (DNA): TGTGCCAGCAGTCGCGGGACTAGCGGGAGTGGTGAGCAGTTCTTC.

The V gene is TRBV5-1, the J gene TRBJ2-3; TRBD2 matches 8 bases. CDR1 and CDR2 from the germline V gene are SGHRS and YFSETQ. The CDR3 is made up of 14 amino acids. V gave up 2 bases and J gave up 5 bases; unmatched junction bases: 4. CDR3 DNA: TGCGCCAGCAGCTTATCCCTAGCGGGAGATACGCAGTATTTT. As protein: CASSLSLAGDTQYF.

CDR3 sequence reads: CATSDRGLSYEQYF. In DNA form, the CDR3 reads TGTGCCACCTCAGACAGGGGGCTCTCCTACGAGCAGTACTTC. The chain recombines TRBV10-3 with TRBJ2-7; TRBD1 agrees at 10 bases. V shed 10 bases and J 0 bases; nucleotides not matched to a gene: 6. Germline V lookup: CDR1 ENHRY, CDR2 SYGVKD. The CDR3 covers 14 residues.

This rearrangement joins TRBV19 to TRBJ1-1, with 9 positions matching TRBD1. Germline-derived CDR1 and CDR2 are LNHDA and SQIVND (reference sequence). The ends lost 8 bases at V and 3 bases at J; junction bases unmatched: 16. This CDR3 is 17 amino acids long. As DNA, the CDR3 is TGTGCCAGTTTGAGGGGCGGACAGGGGCGGGGGGACACTGAAGCTTTCTTT. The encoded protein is CASLRGGQGRGDTEAFF.

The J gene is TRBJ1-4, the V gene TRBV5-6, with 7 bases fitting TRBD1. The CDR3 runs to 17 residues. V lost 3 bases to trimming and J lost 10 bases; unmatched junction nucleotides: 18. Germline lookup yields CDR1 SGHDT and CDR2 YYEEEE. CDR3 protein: CASSSPTGSGVGAKLFF. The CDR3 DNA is TGTGCCAGCAGCTCCCCGACAGGGTCGGGGGTGGGAGCAAAACTGTTTTTT.

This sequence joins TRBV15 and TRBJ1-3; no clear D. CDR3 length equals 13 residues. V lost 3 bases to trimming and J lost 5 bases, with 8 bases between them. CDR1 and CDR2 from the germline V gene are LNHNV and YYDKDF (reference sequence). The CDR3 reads CATSRETRNTIYF. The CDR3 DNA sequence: TGTGCCACCAGCAGGGAGACTCGAAACACCATATATTTT.